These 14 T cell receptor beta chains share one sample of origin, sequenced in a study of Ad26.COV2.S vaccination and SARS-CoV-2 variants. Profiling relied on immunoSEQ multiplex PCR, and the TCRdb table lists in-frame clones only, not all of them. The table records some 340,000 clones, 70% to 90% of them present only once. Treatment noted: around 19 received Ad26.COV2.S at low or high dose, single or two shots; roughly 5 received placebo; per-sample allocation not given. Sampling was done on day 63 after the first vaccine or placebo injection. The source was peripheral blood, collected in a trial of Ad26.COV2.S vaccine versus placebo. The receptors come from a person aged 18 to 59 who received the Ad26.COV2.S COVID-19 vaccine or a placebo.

The CDR3 here is CVNLSQGSYGYTF. CDR3 in DNA: TGTGTTAATTTGAGTCAGGGGAGTTATGGCTACACCTTC. The chain joins TRBV9 to TRBJ1-2; possible D gene TRBD1, 6 bases. The CDR3 is 13 residues long. CDR1 SGDLS and CDR2 YYNGEE come from the germline V gene. Full variable domain (remainder filled in from reference TRBV9 and TRBJ1-2): DSGVTQTPKHLITATGQRVTLRCSPRSGDLSVYWYQQSLDQGLQFLIQYYNGEERAKGNILERFSAQQFPDLHSELNLSSLELGDSALYFCVNLSQGSYGYTFGSGTRLTVV.

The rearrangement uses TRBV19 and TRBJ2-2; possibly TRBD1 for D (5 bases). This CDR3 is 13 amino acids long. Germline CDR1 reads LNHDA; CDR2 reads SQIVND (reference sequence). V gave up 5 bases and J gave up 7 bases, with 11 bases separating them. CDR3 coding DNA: TGTGCCAGTAGTGTCAGGGCGGTCGGGGAGCTGTTTTTT. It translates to CASSVRAVGELFF.

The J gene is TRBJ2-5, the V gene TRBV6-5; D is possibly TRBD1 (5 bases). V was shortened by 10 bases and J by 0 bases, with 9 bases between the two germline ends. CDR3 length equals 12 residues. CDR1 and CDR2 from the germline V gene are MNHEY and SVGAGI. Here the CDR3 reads CAITGYQETQYF. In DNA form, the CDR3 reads TGTGCCATAACAGGATACCAAGAGACCCAGTACTTC.

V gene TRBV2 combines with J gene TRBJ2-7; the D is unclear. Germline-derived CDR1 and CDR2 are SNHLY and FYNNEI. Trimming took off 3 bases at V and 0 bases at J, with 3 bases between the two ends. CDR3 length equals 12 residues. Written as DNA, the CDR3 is TGTGCCAGCAGTGACAGCTCCTACGAGCAGTACTTC. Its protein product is CASSDSSYEQYF.

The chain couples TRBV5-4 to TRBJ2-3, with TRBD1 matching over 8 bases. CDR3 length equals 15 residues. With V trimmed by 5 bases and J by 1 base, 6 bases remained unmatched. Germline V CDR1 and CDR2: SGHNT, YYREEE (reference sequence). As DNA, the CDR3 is TGTGCCAGCAGTAAATCGACAGGGGGCACAGATACGCAGTATTTT. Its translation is CASSKSTGGTDTQYF.

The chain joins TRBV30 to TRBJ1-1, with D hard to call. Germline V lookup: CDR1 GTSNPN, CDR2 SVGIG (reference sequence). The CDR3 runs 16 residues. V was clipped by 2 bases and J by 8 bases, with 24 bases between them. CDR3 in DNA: TGTGCCTGGAGTCGCAGGTTGACGGCGAGGGATACCGAAGCTTTCTTT. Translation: CAWSRRLTARDTEAFF.

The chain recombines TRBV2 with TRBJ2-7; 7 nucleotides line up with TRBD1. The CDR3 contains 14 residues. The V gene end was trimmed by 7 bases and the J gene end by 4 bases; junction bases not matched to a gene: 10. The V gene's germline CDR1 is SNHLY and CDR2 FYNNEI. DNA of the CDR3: TGTGCCAGCACCTCCGACAGGGTTGGGTACGAGCAGTACTTC. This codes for CASTSDRVGYEQYF. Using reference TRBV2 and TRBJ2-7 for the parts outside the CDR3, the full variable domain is EPEVTQTPSHQVTQMGQEVILRCVPISNHLYFYWYRQILGQKVEFLVSFYNNEISEKSEIFDDQFSVERPDGSNFTLKIRSTKLEDSAMYFCASTSDRVGYEQYFGPGTRLTVT.

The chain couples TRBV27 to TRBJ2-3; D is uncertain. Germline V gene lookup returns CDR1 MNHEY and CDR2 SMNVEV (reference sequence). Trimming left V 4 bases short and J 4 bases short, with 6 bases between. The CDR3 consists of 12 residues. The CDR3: CASSSLPDTQYF. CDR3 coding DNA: TGTGCCAGCAGTTCCCTCCCAGATACGCAGTATTTT.

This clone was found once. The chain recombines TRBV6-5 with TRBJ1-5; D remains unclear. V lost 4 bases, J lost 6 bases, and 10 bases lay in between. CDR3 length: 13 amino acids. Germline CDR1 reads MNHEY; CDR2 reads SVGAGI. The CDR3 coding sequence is TGTGCCAGCAGTTGGGGATCGGGTCAGCCCCAGCATTTT. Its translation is CASSWGSGQPQHF.

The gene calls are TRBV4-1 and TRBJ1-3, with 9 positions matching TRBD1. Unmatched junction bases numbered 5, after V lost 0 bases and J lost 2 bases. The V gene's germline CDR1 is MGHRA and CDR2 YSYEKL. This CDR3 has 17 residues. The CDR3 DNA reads TGCGCCAGCAGCCAAGACGGACAGGGGATAGCTGGAAACACCATATATTTT. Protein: CASSQDGQGIAGNTIYF.

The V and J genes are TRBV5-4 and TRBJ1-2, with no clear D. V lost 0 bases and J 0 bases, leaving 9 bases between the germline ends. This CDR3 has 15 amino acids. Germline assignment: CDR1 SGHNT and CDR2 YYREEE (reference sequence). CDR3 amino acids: CASSLGEGSNYGYTF. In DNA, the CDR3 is TGTGCCAGCAGCTTGGGGGAGGGCTCTAACTATGGCTACACCTTC.

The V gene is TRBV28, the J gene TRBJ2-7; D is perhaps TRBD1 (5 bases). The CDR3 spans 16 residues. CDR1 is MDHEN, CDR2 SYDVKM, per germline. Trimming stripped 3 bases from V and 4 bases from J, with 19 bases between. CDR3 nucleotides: TGTGCCAGCAGTTTCGAAACCGGACAAAAGGGTTACGAGCAGTACTTC. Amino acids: CASSFETGQKGYEQYF.

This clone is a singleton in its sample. The CDR3 DNA follows: TGTGCCAGTAGTATGAACAGGCCCAATCAGCCCCAGCATTTT. The encoded protein is CASSMNRPNQPQHF. The chain uses TRBV19 and TRBJ1-5; TRBD1 is a possible D gene (5 bases). The CDR3 covers 14 residues. Germline V lookup: CDR1 LNHDA, CDR2 SQIVND (reference sequence). V was shortened by 3 bases and J by 3 bases, with 9 bases between the two germline ends.

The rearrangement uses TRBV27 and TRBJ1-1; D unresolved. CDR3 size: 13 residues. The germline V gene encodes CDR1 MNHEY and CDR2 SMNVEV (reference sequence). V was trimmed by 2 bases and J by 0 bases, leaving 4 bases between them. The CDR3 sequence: CASSLGMNTEAFF. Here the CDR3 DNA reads TGTGCCAGCAGTTTAGGAATGAACACTGAAGCTTTCTTT.